A selection of T cell receptor beta chains follows, all from one sample in a study of OX40 agonist ivuxolimab in advanced cancers. Assay used: immunoSEQ multiplex PCR; TCRdb lists only in-frame clones, some missing. The profile shows around 85,000 clones, 75% to 95% of them singletons. The sequencing here drew on CD4+ or CD8+ T cells sorted from blood, taken in a trial of the OX40 agonist ivuxolimab. These receptors came from an adult with an advanced solid tumor such as melanoma, head and neck, liver or kidney cancer. Both conserved end residues are part of each CDR3. Each record gives: clone size, V gene, D gene, J gene, CDR3 protein, CDR3 DNA. D genes are given only for firm matches. Clone size appears in some rows only: once, few, many, or a class for an expanded clone.

>.|TRBV18|.|TRBJ2-7
CASSPPGAAFEQYF
TGTGCCAGCTCACCACCAGGGGCCGCCTTTGAGCAGTACTTC
>.|TRBV5-1|TRBD1|TRBJ2-7
CASSLVPRGTGTYEQYF
TGCGCCAGCAGCTTGGTACCTCGCGGGACAGGGACCTACGAGCAGTACTTC
>.|TRBV7-2|TRBD2|TRBJ2-7
CASSASGGYEQYF
TGTGCCAGCAGCGCTAGCGGGGGCTACGAGCAGTACTTC
>.|TRBV11-1|TRBD2|TRBJ2-7
CASSGGLAGASPVYEQYF
TGTGCCAGCAGCGGAGGACTAGCGGGAGCCTCCCCAGTCTACGAGCAGTACTTC
>.|TRBV7-9|.|TRBJ2-5
CASSLGLEETQYF
TGTGCCAGCAGCTTAGGACTCGAGGAGACCCAGTACTTC
>.|TRBV2|TRBD2|TRBJ2-3
CASSGTAGGPDTQYF
TGTGCCAGCAGTGGAACAGCGGGAGGGCCAGATACGCAGTATTTT
>.|TRBV4-3|.|TRBJ2-7
CASSQDQGDTYEQYF
TGCGCCAGCAGCCAAGATCAGGGAGATACCTACGAGCAGTACTTC
>.|TRBV6-1|.|TRBJ2-1
CASAGERKNNEQFF
TGTGCCAGCGCCGGGGAGCGAAAGAACAATGAGCAGTTCTTC
>.|TRBV28|.|TRBJ1-5
CASSNQDGYSNQPQHF
TGTGCCAGCAGTAATCAAGACGGCTATAGCAATCAGCCCCAGCATTTT
>.|TRBV29-1|.|TRBJ2-5
CSVADGAIETQYF
TGCAGCGTGGCGGACGGGGCCATAGAGACCCAGTACTTC
>.|TRBV11-2|TRBD2|TRBJ2-5
CASSLRLAQETQYF
TGTGCCAGCAGCCTACGACTAGCGCAAGAGACCCAGTACTTC
>.|TRBV28|.|TRBJ1-5
CASSYLQGANQPQHF
TGTGCCAGCAGTTATCTCCAAGGGGCGAATCAGCCCCAGCATTTT
>.|TRBV27|.|TRBJ2-5
CASSSTGTTKETQYF
TGTGCCAGCAGTTCAACCGGGACCACGAAAGAGACCCAGTACTTC
>.|TRBV30|.|TRBJ2-6
CAWMKPFIGGANVLTF
TGTGCCTGGATGAAACCATTCATAGGGGGGGCCAACGTCCTGACTTTC
>once|TRBV27|.|TRBJ1-1
CASRYETGGTEAFF
TGTGCCAGCAGGTACGAAACCGGGGGGACTGAAGCTTTCTTT
>.|TRBV15|.|TRBJ2-7
CATSTIPGPYEQYF
TGTGCCACCAGCACAATCCCGGGACCCTACGAGCAGTACTTC
>.|TRBV23-1|.|TRBJ1-2
CASSPSTDGYTF
TGCGCCAGCAGTCCTTCGACTGATGGCTACACCTTC
>.|TRBV2|.|TRBJ2-1
CASSGAPSYNEQFF
TGTGCCAGCAGCGGTGCCCCCTCCTACAATGAGCAGTTCTTC
>once|TRBV28|.|TRBJ2-2
CASPNTGPNTGELFF
TGTGCCAGCCCCAACACAGGGCCGAACACCGGGGAGCTGTTTTTT
>.|TRBV5-6|TRBD2|TRBJ2-1
CASSAAGTSPYNEQFF
TGTGCCAGCAGCGCCGCCGGGACTAGCCCCTACAATGAGCAGTTCTTC
>.|TRBV6-1|.|TRBJ1-1
CASSEEPAAEAFF
TGTGCCAGCAGTGAAGAACCGGCGGCTGAAGCTTTCTTT
>.|TRBV5-6|.|TRBJ2-7
CASSLASEQYF
TGTGCCAGCAGCTTAGCAAGCGAGCAGTACTTC
>once|TRBV28|TRBD1|TRBJ2-7
CASNPGQGELVEQYF
TGTGCCAGCAATCCGGGACAGGGGGAATTGGTTGAGCAGTACTTC
>few|TRBV10-3|.|TRBJ2-2
CAIRLDGGTGELFF
TGTGCCATCAGGTTGGATGGCGGCACCGGGGAGCTGTTTTTT
>.|TRBV6-6|.|TRBJ2-1
CASSRLGEQFF
TGTGCCAGCAGCCGACTCGGAGAGCAGTTCTTC
>.|TRBV4-2|.|TRBJ1-1
CASSQSHIGEAFF
TGTGCCAGCAGCCAAAGCCATATAGGAGAAGCTTTCTTT
>once|TRBV11-2|TRBD2|TRBJ2-3
CASSGRRSGRGDTQYF
TGTGCCAGCAGCGGCCGCCGGAGCGGGAGGGGGGATACGCAGTATTTT
>.|TRBV29-1|TRBD2|TRBJ2-1
CSVVGGGNEQFF
TGCAGCGTTGTAGGCGGGGGGAATGAGCAGTTCTTC
>.|TRBV29-1|.|TRBJ2-1
CSVGPGGSYNEQFF
TGCAGCGTGGGTCCGGGTGGCTCCTACAATGAGCAGTTCTTC
>.|TRBV5-6|TRBD2|TRBJ2-2
CASREAGGATGELFF
TGTGCCAGCAGAGAAGCGGGAGGGGCCACCGGGGAGCTGTTTTTT
>.|TRBV28|.|TRBJ1-1
CASTLGGGNRMNTEAFF
TGTGCCAGCACCCTAGGGGGGGGGAATCGTATGAACACTGAAGCTTTCTTT
>once|TRBV30|TRBD1|TRBJ2-1
CAWTSKGAYTHEQFF
TGTGCCTGGACCTCAAAGGGGGCCTATACCCATGAGCAGTTCTTC
>.|TRBV4-3|TRBD1|TRBJ2-3
CASSQTGGTQYF
TGCGCCAGCAGCCAAACAGGGGGTACGCAGTATTTT
>.|TRBV19|.|TRBJ1-2
CASSISRVNGYTF
TGTGCCAGTAGTATATCCAGGGTTAATGGCTACACCTTC
>.|TRBV5-1|.|TRBJ1-4
CASRTTGATNEKLFF
TGCGCCAGCAGGACTACAGGCGCAACTAATGAAAAACTGTTTTTT
>.|TRBV12-5|TRBD2|TRBJ2-1
CASGLVLVAGNSYNEQFF
TGTGCTAGTGGTTTGGTACTGGTAGCGGGTAACTCCTACAATGAGCAGTTCTTC
>.|TRBV28|.|TRBJ2-2
CASSLPGTGNTGELFF
TGTGCCAGCAGTCTCCCCGGGACTGGGAACACCGGGGAGCTGTTTTTT
>.|TRBV5-8|.|TRBJ2-4
CASSFLGEAGGGIQYF
TGTGCCAGCAGCTTTCTCGGCGAGGCAGGGGGAGGAATTCAGTACTTC
>.|TRBV7-6|.|TRBJ2-1
CASSLARGSFDEQFF
TGTGCCAGCAGCTTAGCGCGAGGTAGCTTCGATGAGCAGTTCTTC
>.|TRBV7-2|.|TRBJ2-7
CASSLNPGLYEQYF
TGTGCCAGCAGCTTAAACCCAGGACTCTACGAGCAGTACTTC